Below, 21 T cell receptor beta chains from the same sample are listed, as sequenced in a study of T cell responses to AZD1222 COVID-19 vaccine. Clones were read by immunoSEQ multiplex PCR, and TCRdb kept only the in-frame ones, dropping some. In the table there are about 110,000 clones, 88% of which are singletons. The specimen was peripheral blood, collected on day 0 of AZD1222 vaccination. Source of these receptors: an adult in good health.

J is TRBJ1-5 and V is TRBV18, with 8 bases fitting TRBD1. After removal of 6 bases from V and 4 bases from J, the junction contained 5 bases not matched to a gene. The CDR3 length is 14 residues. Germline CDR1 is KGHSH and CDR2 is LQKENI. In DNA form, the CDR3 reads TGTGCCAGCTCTCACGACAGGGGAAATCAGCCCCAGCATTTT. Protein product: CASSHDRGNQPQHF.

This chain connects TRBV6-1 to TRBJ1-2; 10 positions agree with TRBD1. In germline, CDR1 is MNHNS, CDR2 SASEGT. The CDR3 runs to 17 residues. V lost 4 bases, J lost 0 bases, and 8 bases stayed unmatched. CDR3 nucleotide sequence: TGTGCCAGCAGTGTAGCCGGGACAGGGGTCACTAACTATGGCTACACCTTC. This gives the protein CASSVAGTGVTNYGYTF.

The J gene is TRBJ2-1, the V gene TRBV19, with 14 bases that match TRBD2. The CDR3 totals 16 residues. Germline V CDR1 and CDR2: LNHDA, SQIVND (reference sequence). The V segment lost 0 bases and the J segment 8 bases; nucleotides outside the gene matches: 3. The CDR3 nucleotides are TGTGCCAGTAGTATAGATCAGGGACTAGCGGGAGATGAGCAGTTCTTC. It encodes CASSIDQGLAGDEQFF.

This rearrangement joins TRBV27 to TRBJ1-1, with 9 bases aligning to TRBD1. CDR3 size: 13 residues. The germline V gene encodes CDR1 MNHEY and CDR2 SMNVEV (reference sequence). With 6 bases clipped from V and 5 bases from J, the junction kept 4 bases outside the gene matches. CDR3 coding DNA: TGTGCCAGCAGCGGACAGGGGTGGACTGAAGCTTTCTTT. The encoded protein is CASSGQGWTEAFF.

This chain links TRBV7-2 with TRBJ2-1; D might be TRBD2 (7 bases). This CDR3 region has 14 residues. Germline CDR1 reads SGHTA; CDR2 reads FQGNSA. V dropped 7 bases and J dropped 9 bases, with 19 bases sitting between them. The CDR3 DNA sequence: TGTGCCAGCAAGAGAGGGGGGAGGGCCACTGAGCAGTTCTTC. It yields the protein CASKRGGRATEQFF.

The V and J genes are TRBV28 and TRBJ1-3; D is ambiguous. V shed 10 bases and J shed 4 bases, with 11 bases lying between them. CDR3 size: 12 residues. Germline assignment: CDR1 MDHEN and CDR2 SYDVKM. As DNA, the CDR3 is TGTGCCACAAGGTTGGGGGGAAACACCATATATTTT. Encoded protein: CATRLGGNTIYF.

The V and J genes are TRBV9 and TRBJ2-3; D gene unclear. Germline V CDR1 and CDR2: SGDLS, YYNGEE. Trimming cost V 0 bases and J 2 bases, with 7 bases left between them. CDR3 size: 14 residues. CDR3 amino acids: CASSVEVHTDTQYF. The CDR3 DNA follows: TGTGCCAGCAGCGTAGAGGTTCACACAGATACGCAGTATTTT.

This clone occurred a few times. This chain connects TRBV7-9 to TRBJ1-5; D is perhaps TRBD1 (5 bases). V dropped 1 base and J dropped 7 bases, with 17 bases sitting between them. The CDR3 sequence is 16 residues long. The V gene's germline CDR1 is SEHNR and CDR2 FQNEAQ (reference sequence). This chain's CDR3 is CASSLGEGQDRQPQHF. Written as DNA, the CDR3 is TGTGCCAGCAGCTTAGGCGAGGGGCAGGACCGGCAGCCCCAGCATTTT. Complete variable domain (other parts from reference TRBV7-9 and TRBJ1-5): DTGVSQNPRHKITKRGQNVTFRCDPISEHNRLYWYRQTLGQGPEFLTYFQNEAQLEKSRLLSDRFSAERPKGSFSTLEIQRTEQGDSAMYLCASSLGEGQDRQPQHFGDGTRLSIL.

The chain has TRBV7-2 and TRBJ1-1; D is possibly TRBD1 (5 bases). The CDR3 is 16 amino acids. Germline values: CDR1 SGHTA, CDR2 FQGNSA. Between the trimmed V and J ends, which lost 5 bases and 0 bases, there was a span of 16 bases. CDR3 nucleotides: TGTGCCAGCAGCCCCAGGGCCGGGGGTCTGAACACTGAAGCTTTCTTT. Protein: CASSPRAGGLNTEAFF.

A remark on this clone: This CDR3 is also generated by other DNA sequences in the sample. This chain uses TRBV5-6 with TRBJ1-6, with D tentatively TRBD1 (5 bases). Per germline, CDR1 SGHDT and CDR2 YYEEEE. This CDR3 contains 15 residues. Trimming stripped 2 bases from V and 4 bases from J, with 10 bases between. The CDR3 bases are TGTGCCAGCAGCTTAAACAGGTTGTATAATTCACCCCTCCACTTT. The encoded protein is CASSLNRLYNSPLHF.

J is TRBJ2-1 and V is TRBV28; D is possibly TRBD2 (6 bases). Trimming pared 5 bases from V and 9 bases from J, leaving 11 bases between. The CDR3 covers 12 residues. The germline V gene has CDR1 MDHEN and CDR2 SYDVKM. As DNA, the CDR3 is TGTGCCAGCAGTACGGGACTCACTGAGCAGTTCTTC. This translates into CASSTGLTEQFF.

The CDR3 sequence is CASSRTGLAGALTDTQYF. The CDR3 DNA follows: TGTGCCAGTAGTCGCACGGGACTAGCGGGAGCTCTGACAGATACGCAGTATTTT. The V and J genes are TRBV19 and TRBJ2-3, with 14 bases that match TRBD2. This CDR3 contains 18 residues. The V gene's germline CDR1 is LNHDA and CDR2 SQIVND (reference sequence). The junction had 10 bases not matched to a gene; V was cut back by 5 bases and J by 3 bases.

This clone was recorded only once. The chain is built from TRBV9 and TRBJ1-2; a possible D gene is TRBD1 (5 bases). The CDR3 runs 14 residues. Trimming took off 0 bases at V and 4 bases at J, with 10 bases between the two ends. The germline V gene has CDR1 SGDLS and CDR2 YYNGEE. The CDR3 sequence is CASSVEGWSYGYTF. As DNA, the CDR3 is TGTGCCAGCAGCGTAGAGGGGTGGAGCTATGGCTACACCTTC.

V and J are TRBV12-5 and TRBJ2-1, with 8 positions matching TRBD2. The CDR3 has 14 amino acids. CDR1 is LGHNT and CDR2 is FRNRAP in the germline V gene. After removal of 5 bases from V and 12 bases from J, the junction contained 12 bases not matched to a gene. The CDR3 nucleotides are TGTGCTAGTGGTCCATCACGGGGGGGGACTAGGCAGTTCTTC. Residues: CASGPSRGGTRQFF.

The gene calls are TRBV14 and TRBJ2-7; tentative D call: TRBD1 (6 bases). V lost 1 base, J lost 6 bases, and 25 bases lay in between. Germline V gives CDR1 SGHDN, CDR2 FVKESK. The CDR3 spans 18 residues. The CDR3 loop reads CASSQGGQQLRVSGEQYF. The CDR3 nucleotides are TGTGCCAGCAGCCAAGGAGGACAGCAGCTACGAGTAAGTGGCGAGCAGTACTTC.

The chain carries TRBV7-2 and TRBJ1-3; D remains unclear. The CDR3 sequence is 14 residues long. The V gene's germline CDR1 is SGHTA and CDR2 FQGNSA. Trimming took 1 base from V and 2 from J, leaving 6 bases between them. CDR3 region: CASSLGPPGNTIYF. Written as DNA, the CDR3 is TGTGCCAGCAGCTTAGGTCCCCCTGGAAACACCATATATTTT. Complete variable domain (other parts from reference TRBV7-2 and TRBJ1-3): GAGVSQSPSNKVTEKGKDVELRCDPISGHTALYWYRQSLGQGLEFLIYFQGNSAPDKSGLPSDRFSAERTGGSVSTLTIQRTQQEDSAVYLCASSLGPPGNTIYFGEGSWLTVV.

The chain links TRBV24-1 to TRBJ2-1; 8 bases map to TRBD2. J was trimmed by 10 bases and V by 7 bases; bases with no gene match: 2. CDR1 is KGHDR and CDR2 is SFDVKD in the germline V gene. The CDR3 spans 11 residues. The CDR3 is CATRGLGEQFF. CDR3 sequence (DNA): TGTGCCACCAGGGGACTAGGCGAGCAGTTCTTC.

The chain recombines TRBV19 with TRBJ1-4; 7 bases are shared with TRBD1. Germline CDR1 is LNHDA and CDR2 is SQIVND (reference sequence). Trimming took 7 bases from V and 0 from J; bases not matched to a gene: 8. The CDR3 sequence is 16 residues long. CDR3 sequence (DNA): TGTGCCAGTACTCCGGGGCAGGGGGCAACTAATGAAAAACTGTTTTTT. Protein product: CASTPGQGATNEKLFF. Together with reference TRBV19 and TRBJ1-4, the CDR3 gives the full variable domain: DGGITQSPKYLFRKEGQNVTLSCEQNLNHDAMYWYRQDPGQGLRLIYYSQIVNDFQKGDIAEGYSVSREKKESFPLTVTSAQKNPTAFYLCASTPGQGATNEKLFFGSGTQLSVL.

The V and J genes are TRBV18 and TRBJ1-1, with D perhaps matching TRBD1 (5 bases). This CDR3 is built from 13 residues. The germline gives CDR1 KGHSH, CDR2 LQKENI. The V and J ends lost 6 bases and 3 bases respectively, with 11 bases between them. In nucleotides, the CDR3 is TGTGCCAGCTCCAACCGGGGGGACACTGAAGCTTTCTTT. As protein: CASSNRGDTEAFF.

The CDR3 spells CASRSGQGYYGYTF. In DNA, the CDR3 is TGTGCCAGCAGATCCGGACAGGGTTACTATGGCTACACCTTC. The rearrangement uses TRBV28 and TRBJ1-2, with TRBD1 matching 8 bases. Trimming cost V 6 bases and J 3 bases; bases outside gene matches: 6. Germline CDR1 reads MDHEN; CDR2 reads SYDVKM. The CDR3 extends over 14 amino acids.

The chain couples TRBV5-6 to TRBJ1-2; TRBD1 agrees at 12 bases. Germline V gene sequence: CDR1 SGHDT, CDR2 YYEEEE. The V gene end was trimmed by 0 bases and the J gene end by 13 bases; junction bases not matched to a gene: 4. The CDR3 has 13 residues. CDR3: CASSLAGTGGITF. DNA for the CDR3: TGTGCCAGCAGCTTGGCCGGGACAGGGGGCATCACCTTC.